Listed here are 16 T cell receptor beta chains from one sample, sequenced in a study of T-cell memory formation after mild COVID-19. Each CDR3 protein gets one entry after TCRdb re-called the 5' RACE reads with MiXCR. Seen here are about 470,000 distinct CDR3 sequences, around a quarter observed once, and the top ten hold approximately 12%. Sequenced input: PBMCs or a T cell subset sorted from them (not recorded which). These TCRs come from an adult woman who had mild COVID-19 (a few samples of this study predate the infection). Cell type and time point are not known.

This chain's CDR3 is CASSLPTITDTQYF. The CDR3, as DNA: TGTGCCAGCAGCCTCCCGACTATCACAGATACGCAGTATTTT. The chain employs TRBV3-1 and TRBJ2-3; TRBD2 is a possible D gene (5 bases). Germline CDR1 is LGHDT and CDR2 is YNNKEL (reference sequence). The CDR3 runs 14 residues. Trimming pared 4 bases from V and 2 bases from J, leaving 10 bases between.

This clonotype has only one observation. The chain is built from TRBV11-2 and TRBJ2-7, with 9 positions matching TRBD2. Germline CDR1 and CDR2: SGHAT and FQNNGV. V lost 2 bases to trimming and J lost 5 bases; unmatched junction nucleotides: 7. The CDR3 is 15 amino acids. CDR3: CASSLLAGGSDEQYF. The CDR3 DNA sequence: TGTGCCAGCAGCTTACTGGCGGGAGGGTCAGACGAGCAGTACTTC. Complete variable domain (other parts from reference TRBV11-2 and TRBJ2-7): EAGVAQSPRYKIIEKRQSVAFWCNPISGHATLYWYQQILGQGPKLLIQFQNNGVVDDSQLPKDRFSAERLKGVDSTLKIQPAKLEDSAVYLCASSLLAGGSDEQYFGPGTRLTVT.

V usage is TRBV20-1 and J usage is TRBJ2-1, with 7 nucleotides matching TRBD2. Trimming at V came to 7 bases and at J to 0 bases, leaving 6 bases not matched to a gene. Germline loops: CDR1 DFQATT, CDR2 SNEGSKA (reference sequence). The CDR3 runs 14 residues. CDR3 in amino acids: CSGGGGRSYNEQFF. CDR3 in DNA: TGCAGTGGCGGCGGGGGTCGCTCCTACAATGAGCAGTTCTTC.

The chain joins TRBV9 to TRBJ1-2, with 7 bases identical to TRBD1. Germline assignment: CDR1 SGDLS and CDR2 YYNGEE. Losses at the gene ends were 3 bases for V and 4 bases for J; bases not matched to a gene: 3. The CDR3 length is 13 residues. The CDR3 sequence: CASSARDSYGYTF. CDR3 DNA sequence: TGTGCCAGCAGCGCCCGGGACAGCTATGGCTACACCTTC.

V is TRBV5-4 and J is TRBJ1-1, with D perhaps TRBD1 (5 bases). Trimming removed 0 bases from V and 6 bases from J, with 9 bases in between. From germline, CDR1 is SGHNT and CDR2 YYREEE (reference sequence). This CDR3 contains 13 residues. CDR3 DNA sequence: TGTGCCAGCAGCTTGGGGGACGGACCTGAAGCTTTCTTT. Translation gives CASSLGDGPEAFF.

This clonotype occurred a few times. The chain has TRBV7-2 and TRBJ2-7; D might be TRBD2 (5 bases). The CDR3 is 14 residues long. CDR1 is SGHTA, CDR2 FQGNSA, per germline. Trimming shortened V by 3 bases and J by 3 bases, and 12 bases separated the two germline ends. CDR3 in amino acids: CASSFRGSNYEQYF. The CDR3 DNA is TGTGCCAGCAGCTTCCGGGGATCGAACTACGAGCAGTACTTC.

The gene calls are TRBV7-6 and TRBJ2-7; D is possibly TRBD2 (6 bases). Germline CDR1 reads SGHVS; CDR2 reads FNYEAQ. The CDR3 extends over 15 amino acids. Trimming stripped 5 bases from V and 4 bases from J, with 18 bases between. The CDR3 here is CASSPTPGLNYEQYF. The CDR3 bases are TGTGCCAGCAGCCCCACACCGGGACTCAATTACGAGCAGTACTTC.

This clonotype was seen a few times. This chain uses TRBV12-3 or TRBV12-4 with TRBJ2-3, with 8 bases aligning to TRBD2. V gave up 4 bases and J gave up 6 bases; unmatched junction bases: 6. This CDR3 has 14 amino acids. DNA for the CDR3: TGTGCCAGCAGTTCAGTAGCGGGGCGGGATACGCAGTATTTT. Amino acids: CASSSVAGRDTQYF.

There are a few counts of this clonotype. The genes are TRBV5-1 and TRBJ1-4; 10 bases line up with TRBD1. Trimming removed 2 bases from V and 7 bases from J; junction bases left unmatched: 11. The length of the CDR3 is 17 residues. CDR1 is SGHRS, CDR2 YFSETQ, per germline. The CDR3 spells CASSFLARGQGGEKLFF. CDR3 coding DNA: TGCGCCAGCAGCTTCTTAGCTCGCGGACAGGGGGGTGAAAAACTGTTTTTT.

The sample holds a few counts of this clonotype. This chain uses TRBV7-6 with TRBJ2-2; D gene ambiguous. Germline-derived CDR1 and CDR2 are SGHVS and FNYEAQ. This CDR3 has 15 residues. Trimming stripped 5 bases from V and 1 base from J, with 11 bases between. CDR3 DNA: TGTGCCAGCAGCCCCCAGGTCGGGAACACCGGGGAGCTGTTTTTT. As protein: CASSPQVGNTGELFF.

The V gene is TRBV30, the J gene TRBJ2-7; D is unresolved. Germline V lookup: CDR1 GTSNPN, CDR2 SVGIG (reference sequence). The CDR3 runs 14 residues. V was cut by 0 bases and J by 5 bases, with 14 bases left in between. CDR3 residues: CAWSVAGLWDEQYF. Here the CDR3 DNA reads TGTGCCTGGAGTGTCGCCGGCCTGTGGGACGAGCAGTACTTC.

The chain combines TRBV7-9 with TRBJ2-1; D might be TRBD1 (6 bases). V lost 5 bases and J lost 8, with 19 bases in between. The CDR3 is 15 residues long. CDR1 SEHNR and CDR2 FQNEAQ come from the germline V gene (reference sequence). The CDR3 is CASSRRDTLRDEQFF. CDR3 DNA sequence: TGTGCCAGCAGCCGAAGGGACACCCTAAGGGATGAGCAGTTCTTC.

This chain joins TRBV2 and TRBJ1-2; 8 bases are shared with TRBD1. Trimming at V came to 8 bases and at J to 4 bases, leaving 12 bases not matched to a gene. The CDR3 extends over 15 amino acids. Germline CDR1 SNHLY, CDR2 FYNNEI. The CDR3 region is CASFARGLEIYGYTF. The CDR3, as DNA: TGTGCCAGCTTCGCCAGGGGGCTTGAAATCTATGGCTACACCTTC.

This clonotype turned up a few times. The rearrangement links TRBV20-1 to TRBJ1-3; unclear D gene. V lost 6 bases to trimming and J lost 4 bases, with 10 bases between them. The germline V gene encodes CDR1 DFQATT and CDR2 SNEGSKA (reference sequence). This CDR3 has 12 residues. CDR3 DNA: TGCAGTGCCCGGGCCGACGGAAACACCATATATTTT. Encoded protein: CSARADGNTIYF.

This clonotype occurred a few times. The chain recombines TRBV11-3 with TRBJ2-5; 9 bases align to TRBD2. CDR3 length: 16 residues. Germline CDR1 and CDR2: SGHNT and YENEEA. Trimming removed 1 base from V and 1 base from J; junction bases left unmatched: 4. CDR3 in amino acids: CASSLGAGGPQETQYF. DNA for the CDR3: TGTGCCAGCAGCTTAGGAGCGGGGGGACCCCAAGAGACCCAGTACTTC.

This clonotype came up many times. The chain's CDR3 is CASSSQGYNEQFF. In DNA form, the CDR3 reads TGTGCCAGCAGCTCACAGGGTTACAATGAGCAGTTCTTC. The rearrangement uses TRBV7-2 and TRBJ2-1; tentative D call: TRBD1 (6 bases). The V end lost 4 bases, the J end lost 4 bases, and 8 bases lay between the germline ends. CDR1 is SGHTA, CDR2 FQGNSA, per germline. This CDR3 contains 13 residues. Drawing the rest from reference TRBV7-2 and TRBJ2-1, the complete variable domain is GAGVSQSPSNKVTEKGKDVELRCDPISGHTALYWYRQSLGQGLEFLIYFQGNSAPDKSGLPSDRFSAERTGGSVSTLTIQRTQQEDSAVYLCASSSQGYNEQFFGPGTRLTVL.